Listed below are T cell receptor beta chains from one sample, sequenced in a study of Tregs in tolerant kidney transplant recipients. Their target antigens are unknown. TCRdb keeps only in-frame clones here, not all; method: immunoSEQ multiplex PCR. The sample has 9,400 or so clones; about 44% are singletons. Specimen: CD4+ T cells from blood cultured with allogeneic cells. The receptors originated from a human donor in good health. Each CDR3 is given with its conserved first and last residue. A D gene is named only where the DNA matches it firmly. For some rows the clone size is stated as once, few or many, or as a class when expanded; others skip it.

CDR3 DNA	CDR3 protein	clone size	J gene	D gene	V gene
TGTGCCAGCAGGGGCGACCTTAATTCACCCCTCCACTTT	CASRGDLNSPLHF	once	TRBJ1-6	-	TRBV6-6
TGTGCCAGCAGTGGGGCCAGAGGCGGGGCTAAAAACATTCAGTACTTC	CASSGARGGAKNIQYF	few	TRBJ2-4	-	TRBV2
TGTGCCAGCAGCCGACAGGGATCTCACGGGTCACCCCTCCACTTT	CASSRQGSHGSPLHF	few	TRBJ1-6	TRBD1	TRBV5-4
TGTGCCTGGAGTGTAGGGTTATCCAATGAGCAGTTCTTC	CAWSVGLSNEQFF	few	TRBJ2-1	-	TRBV30
TGTGCCAGCAGCTTCCAAACAAGAGGGAATCAAGAGACCCAGTACTTC	CASSFQTRGNQETQYF	once	TRBJ2-5	-	TRBV7-9
TGTGCCAGCAGCTTAGGCAGGGGGAGAACTGAAAAACTGTTTTTT	CASSLGRGRTEKLFF	-	TRBJ1-4	TRBD1	TRBV7-2
TGTGCCAGCAGCTTAGCGGTCCTCTCCAGGGGCTTGAATGGCTACACCTTC	CASSLAVLSRGLNGYTF	-	TRBJ1-2	-	TRBV7-2
TGTGCCAGCAGCCTTTTTTCAGGGGACACAGATACGCAGTATTTT	CASSLFSGDTDTQYF	-	TRBJ2-3	-	TRBV5-4
TGTGCCAGCAGCGCCCCCCGAGGGGCCCACCACTACGAGCAGTACTTC	CASSAPRGAHHYEQYF	large	TRBJ2-7	-	TRBV21-1
TGTGCCAGCAGTTCCTTACGTAATCAGCCCCAGCATTTT	CASSSLRNQPQHF	few	TRBJ1-5	-	TRBV6-5
TGTGCCAGCAGCTTGGGGGCAAATCAGCCCCAGCATTTT	CASSLGANQPQHF	few	TRBJ1-5	-	TRBV4-2
TGTGCCAGCAGCGTTGGACAGGACCCTAACTATGGCTACACCTTC	CASSVGQDPNYGYTF	-	TRBJ1-2	TRBD1	TRBV13
TGTGCCAGCAGCCAACAGAGCTCCTATAATTCACCCCTCCACTTT	CASSQQSSYNSPLHF	-	TRBJ1-6	-	TRBV11-1
TGCGCCAGCAGCCAAGAGCTAGGGATCGAGCAGTACTTC	CASSQELGIEQYF	-	TRBJ2-7	-	TRBV4-3
TGTGCCAGCAGCGACCGGACTAGGCCTGACTACGAGCAGTACTTC	CASSDRTRPDYEQYF	few	TRBJ2-7	TRBD2	TRBV5-4
TGCGCCAGCAGTCAATCGCAGGGCCACCGGGGAGCTGTTTTT	CASSQSQGHRGAVF	-	TRBJ2-2	-	TRBV23-1
TGTGCCAGCAGCCGCCTACCCTCAGGGTGGAATTCACCCCTCCACTTT	CASSRLPSGWNSPLHF	-	TRBJ1-6	-	TRBV7-9
TGTGCCAGCAGTCCAACCCCGGGGGTTCGGAATGAGCAGTACTTC	CASSPTPGVRNEQYF	-	TRBJ2-7	-	TRBV11-1
TGTGCCAGCTCACCACAGAAGATAGGGGGGAGGAACACTGAAGCTTTCTTT	CASSPQKIGGRNTEAFF	medium-sized	TRBJ1-1	-	TRBV18
TGCGCCAGCAGCTTGGAAGATCGGCGGAACTACAATGAGCAGTTCTTC	CASSLEDRRNYNEQFF	-	TRBJ2-1	-	TRBV5-1
TGTGCCTGGAGTGTATCCCTCAGTATCTCCTTT	CAWSVSLSISF	-	TRBJ1-1	-	TRBV30
TGTGCCAGCAGCGCGGCGGGCGGGACGCAGTATTTT	CASSAAGGTQYF	-	TRBJ2-3	-	TRBV14
TGTGCCTGGGGGACCGGGACGGCGCAGTATTTT	CAWGTGTAQYF	-	TRBJ2-3	-	TRBV30
TGTGCTAGTAAACCCGGGAACTATAATTCACCCCTCCACTTT	CASKPGNYNSPLHF	-	TRBJ1-6	-	TRBV12-5
TGTGCCAGCAGCTTAGCTGGACAGGGGCATGGCTACACCTTC	CASSLAGQGHGYTF	-	TRBJ1-2	TRBD1	TRBV11-3
TGTGCCAGCTCACCACCATCAGTGCCCTCAAACACCATATATTTT	CASSPPSVPSNTIYF	-	TRBJ1-3	-	TRBV18
TGTGCCAGCAGCCCCCTCCCGGGAGGAAACATTCAGTACTTC	CASSPLPGGNIQYF	-	TRBJ2-4	TRBD2	TRBV11-3